Sequencing of this T cell receptor (beta chain) was carried out in a study of shared clonotypes between healthy human individuals. Repertoires were generated with immunoSEQ multiplex PCR, while TCRdb's copy carries only in-frame clones and drops some. This sample has approximately 980,000 clones, with 70% to 85% found just once. Worth noting for this clone: A read error may produce the germline difference seen at one junction end.

The CDR3 spans 11 residues. In germline, CDR1 is SGHDT, CDR2 YYEEEE. The sequence was collected from a young man in good health. This chain uses TRBV5-6 with TRBJ1-1, with no clear D. Sequencing was carried out using memory CD4+ T cells sorted from blood. Described subset: CD45RA-negative fraction. DNA of the CDR3: TGTGCCAGCAGCTTGGAGCGGGTTAAGATCTTT. Its protein product is CASSLERVKIF.